The 22 T cell receptor beta chains below come from one sample, sequenced in a study of T cell changes during pregnancy in multiple sclerosis (dated by TCRdb to between 2018 and 2020). The library was prepared using the immunoSEQ multiplex PCR assay. Imported from immuneACCESS, the table was reduced by TCRdb to in-frame sequences with V and J called. These copies leave out some clones; in studies compared against another copy, an unresolved V gene accounts for under half, and the cause of the remainder is not known. Within this sample are some 20,000 clones, with roughly nine tenths of them counted one time only. Jointly, the top ten make up about a fifth of the sample. The sample in question was CD8+ T cells from peripheral blood mononuclear cells, obtained after pregnancy. These receptors were taken from a female donor in good health, enrolled as a control in a pregnancy study.

This chain connects TRBV10-3 to TRBJ2-1, with a weak D call TRBD1 (5 bases). This CDR3 has 13 amino acids. The germline V gene has CDR1 ENHRY and CDR2 SYGVKD. Trimming shortened V by 6 bases and J by 5 bases, and 11 bases separated the two germline ends. The CDR3 protein is CAIRQGPNNEQFF. The CDR3 nucleotides read TGTGCCATCAGGCAGGGCCCAAACAATGAGCAGTTCTTC.

This clone was counted a few times. This rearrangement joins TRBV4-1 to TRBJ2-7; D is perhaps TRBD1 (5 bases). Germline values: CDR1 MGHRA, CDR2 YSYEKL. The CDR3 has 14 residues. Trimming took 1 base from V and 2 from J, leaving 9 bases between them. For the CDR3, the DNA is TGCGCCAGCAGCCAAGGGACATCCACCTACGAGCAGTACTTC. It is translated as CASSQGTSTYEQYF.

The chain links TRBV29-1 to TRBJ1-2; a possible D gene is TRBD1 (6 bases). The CDR3 is 13 amino acids. V shed 6 bases and J shed 7 bases, with 18 bases lying between them. Germline CDR1 reads SQVTM; CDR2 reads ANQGSEA. The CDR3 sequence: CSVDSFDGSGYTF. For the CDR3, the DNA is TGCAGCGTGGACAGCTTTGATGGGAGTGGCTACACCTTC.

The chain links TRBV11-2 to TRBJ2-4; 9 bases are shared with TRBD1. Losses at the gene ends were 1 base for V and 8 bases for J; bases not matched to a gene: 3. Germline V gene lookup returns CDR1 SGHAT and CDR2 FQNNGV. The CDR3 is 14 residues long. CDR3 amino acids: CASSLGTGEDIQYF. The CDR3 DNA is TGTGCCAGCAGCTTAGGGACAGGGGAAGACATTCAGTACTTC.

The J gene is TRBJ2-7, the V gene TRBV7-6; 9 bases line up with TRBD1. Germline-derived CDR1 and CDR2 are SGHVS and FNYEAQ. The ends lost 8 bases at V and 5 bases at J; junction bases unmatched: 13. This CDR3 has 15 amino acids. DNA for the CDR3: TGTGCCAGCTCGCCGGACAGGGGTTTGGGCAACGAGCAGTACTTC. Its protein is CASSPDRGLGNEQYF.

The rearrangement joins TRBV29-1 to TRBJ2-7, with a tentative D call TRBD1 (5 bases). Trimming removed 4 bases at V and 4 bases at J, with 17 bases between. Per the germline V gene, CDR1 is SQVTM and CDR2 is ANQGSEA. The CDR3 spans 14 residues. This chain's CDR3 is CSVVIGATPYEQYF. CDR3 nucleotides: TGCAGCGTTGTTATAGGGGCGACCCCTTACGAGCAGTACTTC.

This clone was observed once. The rearrangement joins TRBV27 to TRBJ1-5; 10 bases align to TRBD1. Germline V lookup: CDR1 MNHEY, CDR2 SMNVEV (reference sequence). The CDR3 totals 15 residues. V was clipped by 8 bases and J by 9 bases; unmatched bases: 13. CDR3 bases: TGTGCCAGCCACGTGGGACAGGGGCGCAGTGGGCCCCAGCATTTT. Its translation is CASHVGQGRSGPQHF.

Turning to this clone: The junction shows a germline mismatch at one end, possibly a read error. The J gene is TRBJ1-5, the V gene TRBV4-1; no reliable D call. The CDR3 spans 14 residues. Germline CDR1 and CDR2: MGHRA and YSYEKL. The CDR3 DNA reads TGCGCCAGCGGCCAAGGCCCCCCGGGGCAGCCCCAGCATTTT. Protein: CASGQGPPGQPQHF.

This chain connects TRBV7-9 to TRBJ1-5; 10 bases map to TRBD1. From germline, CDR1 is SEHNR and CDR2 FQNEAQ (reference sequence). The CDR3 is 16 residues long. J was trimmed by 5 bases and V by 5 bases; bases with no gene match: 9. CDR3 bases: TGTGCCAGCAGCCTGGAACCGGGACAGGGGTATCAGCCCCAGCATTTT. Its translation is CASSLEPGQGYQPQHF.

The chain is built from TRBV5-8 and TRBJ2-7; D possibly corresponds to TRBD1 (6 bases). The germline V gene encodes CDR1 SGHTS and CDR2 YDEGEE. The CDR3 is 13 residues long. V lost 5 bases and J lost 1, with 10 bases in between. CDR3 protein: CASRQTGSYEQYF. The CDR3 coding sequence is TGTGCCAGCAGACAAACAGGGTCCTACGAGCAGTACTTC.

The J gene is TRBJ1-6, the V gene TRBV6-5, with TRBD1 identical over 8 bases. The V gene end was trimmed by 6 bases and the J gene end by 10 bases; junction bases not matched to a gene: 8. The CDR3 covers 14 residues. The germline V gene encodes CDR1 MNHEY and CDR2 SVGAGI. The CDR3 reads CASSTDRDYSPLHF. CDR3 nucleotide sequence: TGTGCCAGCAGCACGGACAGGGATTACTCACCCCTCCACTTT.

The V gene is TRBV7-8, the J gene TRBJ2-3; TRBD1 is a possible D gene (5 bases). The CDR3 extends over 13 amino acids. CDR1 is SGHVS and CDR2 is FQNEAQ in the germline V gene. Trimming shortened V by 3 bases and J by 5 bases, and 9 bases separated the two germline ends. As DNA, the CDR3 is TGTGCCAGCAGCTTCCCTACAGGAGATACGCAGTATTTT. The encoded protein is CASSFPTGDTQYF.

The chain joins TRBV7-2 to TRBJ2-2; no clear D. V lost 1 base, J lost 6 bases, and 6 bases lay in between. Per the germline V gene, CDR1 is SGHTA and CDR2 is FQGNSA. The CDR3 length is 13 residues. The CDR3 DNA is TGTGCCAGCAGCTTAGGCGTTGCCGGGGAGCTGTTTTTT. Translating it yields CASSLGVAGELFF.

This sequence joins TRBV6-5 and TRBJ2-2; 7 nucleotides align to TRBD1. Germline V gene sequence: CDR1 MNHEY, CDR2 SVGAGI. With V trimmed by 0 bases and J by 6 bases, 1 base remained unmatched. CDR3 size: 14 residues. In nucleotides, the CDR3 is TGTGCCAGCAGTTACTCTACAGGGGCCGGGGAGCTGTTTTTT. Translation: CASSYSTGAGELFF.

The chain carries TRBV19 and TRBJ1-1; TRBD1 might be the D (5 bases). The CDR3 is 11 amino acids. Deletions cut 3 bases from V and 11 bases from J, with 10 bases between. From germline, CDR1 is LNHDA and CDR2 SQIVND (reference sequence). The CDR3 DNA follows: TGTGCCAGTAGTATCCGCAGGGTGGCTTTCTTT. It encodes CASSIRRVAFF.

The chain employs TRBV10-3 and TRBJ2-1, with 9 nucleotides matching TRBD2. The CDR3 has 16 residues. Germline V gene data show CDR1 as ENHRY and CDR2 as SYGVKD. V lost 2 bases to trimming and J lost 4 bases; unmatched junction nucleotides: 6. This CDR3 reads CAISERASGDYNEQFF. The CDR3 DNA reads TGTGCCATCAGTGAGAGGGCTAGCGGGGATTACAATGAGCAGTTCTTC.

This rearrangement joins TRBV14 to TRBJ2-7, with 10 positions matching TRBD2. Trimming removed 0 bases from V and 2 bases from J; junction bases left unmatched: 16. The CDR3 totals 20 residues. Germline V gene data show CDR1 as SGHDN and CDR2 as FVKESK. DNA for the CDR3: TGTGCCAGCAGCCAAGATGAGGGTAAATCGAGCGGGAGGGCCCCCTACGAGCAGTACTTC. Amino acids: CASSQDEGKSSGRAPYEQYF.

The chain couples TRBV6-5 to TRBJ1-2; D unclear. There are 13 residues in the CDR3. The germline V and J ends were trimmed by 7 bases and 8 bases, with 17 bases remaining between them. Germline CDR1 reads MNHEY; CDR2 reads SVGAGI. CDR3 residues: CASIPAAGSGYTF. The CDR3 DNA is TGTGCCAGCATCCCCGCGGCCGGGTCAGGCTACACCTTC.

The chain recombines TRBV11-3 with TRBJ2-5; 7 bases map to TRBD2. The CDR3 spans 16 residues. Looked up from germline, CDR1 is SGHNT and CDR2 is YENEEA. Losses at the gene ends were 5 bases for V and 0 bases for J; bases not matched to a gene: 9. CDR3 coding DNA: TGTGCCAGCAGCCCCCCCGGGCGGGGGTACCAAGAGACCCAGTACTTC. It yields the protein CASSPPGRGYQETQYF.

The V and J genes are TRBV6-5 and TRBJ2-7, with 10 bases matching TRBD1. V dropped 4 bases and J dropped 1; count of bases not matched to a gene: 7. The CDR3 length is 16 residues. The germline gives CDR1 MNHEY, CDR2 SVGAGI. CDR3 residues: CASSLATGGASYEQYF. The CDR3 coding sequence is TGTGCCAGCAGTTTAGCGACAGGGGGCGCATCCTACGAGCAGTACTTC.

The J gene is TRBJ1-1, the V gene TRBV5-6; D uncertain. CDR3 length: 14 residues. Trimming shortened V by 0 bases and J by 2 bases, and 8 bases separated the two germline ends. Looked up from germline, CDR1 is SGHDT and CDR2 is YYEEEE. The CDR3 DNA reads TGTGCCAGCAGCTTGGCCGGAGGTAACACTGAAGCTTTCTTT. Protein sequence: CASSLAGGNTEAFF. Full variable domain (rest looked up from reference TRBV5-6 and TRBJ1-1): DAGVTQSPTHLIKTRGQQVTLRCSPKSGHDTVSWYQQALGQGPQFIFQYYEEEERQRGNFPDRFSGHQFPNYSSELNVNALLLGDSALYLCASSLAGGNTEAFFGQGTRLTVV.

This clone was seen a few times. The V and J genes are TRBV27 and TRBJ1-1, with 10 nucleotides matching TRBD1. Per germline, CDR1 MNHEY and CDR2 SMNVEV (reference sequence). The CDR3 extends over 13 amino acids. V was clipped by 4 bases and J by 7 bases; unmatched bases: 3. CDR3 coding DNA: TGTGCCAGCAGTTGGGGACAGGGGTTTGAAGCTTTCTTT. Residues: CASSWGQGFEAFF.